The present T cell receptor beta chain was sequenced within a study of OX40 agonist ivuxolimab in advanced cancers. The wider study: While on treatment, patients had intravenous ivuxolimab at 0.01 to 10 mg/kg every 2 weeks.

V lost 4 bases, J lost 3 bases, and 4 bases stayed unmatched. Germline CDR1 reads SGHTA; CDR2 reads FQGTGA. The CDR3 covers 15 residues. Only in-frame clones appear in the TCRdb table, and some are missing; sequencing was by immunoSEQ multiplex PCR. This sample yields approximately 70,000 clones, of which 80% to 95% are seen a single time; 5% to 7% belongs to the top ten. The material sequenced was CD4+ or CD8+ T cells sorted from blood, taken in a trial of the OX40 agonist ivuxolimab. The J gene is TRBJ2-3, the V gene TRBV7-3; 10 nucleotides align to TRBD1. The source of this sequence is an adult with an advanced solid tumor such as melanoma, head and neck, liver or kidney cancer. CDR3 nucleotide sequence: TGTGCCAGCAGCTCGGGACAGGGGCGGACAGATACGCAGTATTTT. This translates into CASSSGQGRTDTQYF.